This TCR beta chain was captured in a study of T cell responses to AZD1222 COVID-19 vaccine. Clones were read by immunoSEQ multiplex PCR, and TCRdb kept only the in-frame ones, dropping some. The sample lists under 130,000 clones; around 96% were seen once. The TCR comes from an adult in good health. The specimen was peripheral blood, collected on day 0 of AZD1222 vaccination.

The CDR3 spells CASRVTGSVQPQHF. The DNA of the CDR3 is TGTGCCAGCAGGGTTACAGGGTCGGTTCAGCCCCAGCATTTT. The J gene is TRBJ1-5, the V gene TRBV6-5, with D possibly matching TRBD1 (6 bases). Trimming left V 6 bases short and J 6 bases short, with 15 bases between. The CDR3 length is 14 residues. Germline V gives CDR1 MNHEY, CDR2 SVGAGI.